The clone carrying this T cell receptor beta chain was observed a few times. CDR3 length: 15 amino acids. The germline V gene has CDR1 MNHEY and CDR2 SVGEGT. V lost 0 bases to trimming and J lost 0 bases, with 6 bases between them. The data are from a study of blood T cell repertoires in COVID-19. On the study more broadly: T cells, B-cell-depleted T cells, or PBMCs supplied cDNA or gDNA.

Sequenced by immunoSEQ multiplex PCR; TCRdb stores in-frame clones only, minus some. In the table there are 150,000 to 180,000 clones, over 60% of which are singletons. The sequenced material came from peripheral blood. The chain uses TRBV6-2 or TRBV6-3 and TRBJ1-5; D not resolved. The sequence was collected from an elderly man with acute or convalescent COVID-19. This CDR3 reads CASSYSRFSNQPQHF. CDR3 DNA sequence: TGTGCCAGCAGTTACTCGAGGTTTAGCAATCAGCCCCAGCATTTT.